Below, 15 T cell receptor beta chains from the same sample are listed, as sequenced in a study of shared clonotypes between healthy human individuals. The data were produced by immunoSEQ multiplex PCR, yet TCRdb's version contains in-frame clones alone and is incomplete. The sample contains about 2.3 million clones, approximately 93% of which appear only once. The sequenced sample was naive CD4+ T cells from PBMCs. Regarding subset: CD45RA+ positively selected. The receptors shown here come from a man between 18 and 29 years old in good health. Some clones in this sample may be carry-over from other donors' samples.

In DNA, the CDR3 is TGTGCCAGCACCCCCTTGAGGAGTTCCTCCTACGAGCAGTACTTC. Its protein product is CASTPLRSSSYEQYF. The chain combines TRBV6-5 with TRBJ2-5, with unresolved D. The DNA matches TRBJ2-7 better at its end, which makes the J call doubtful. The V gene's germline CDR1 is MNHEY and CDR2 SVGAGI. The CDR3 is 15 amino acids.

This chain joins TRBV28 and TRBJ2-1; TRBD2 matches 11 bases. Germline V gene lookup returns CDR1 MDHEN and CDR2 SYDVKM. This CDR3 is 18 amino acids long. After removal of 1 base from V and 1 base from J, the junction contained 6 bases not matched to a gene. CDR3 sequence reads: CASSLLGLAGGSYNEQFF. As DNA, the CDR3 is TGTGCCAGCAGTTTATTAGGGCTAGCGGGAGGATCCTACAATGAGCAGTTCTTC.

This clone was recorded once. The V gene is TRBV5-1, the J gene TRBJ2-1; weak D call: TRBD2 (6 bases). The germline V and J ends were trimmed by 0 bases and 7 bases, with 14 bases remaining between them. Germline-derived CDR1 and CDR2 are SGHRS and YFSETQ. The length of the CDR3 is 15 residues. The CDR3 sequence: CASSLAPGVGNEQFF. The CDR3 bases are TGCGCCAGCAGCTTGGCCCCGGGAGTGGGTAATGAGCAGTTCTTC.

The chain uses TRBV28 and TRBJ2-7; D tentatively reads TRBD1 or TRBD2 (6 bases each). CDR1 MDHEN and CDR2 SYDVKM come from the germline V gene. The CDR3 length is 14 residues. Trimming shortened V by 7 bases and J by 3 bases, and 16 bases separated the two germline ends. In DNA form, the CDR3 reads TGTGCCAGCACCCGGGGGCAGGCCTACTACGAGCAGTACTTC. It codes for CASTRGQAYYEQYF.

The chain has TRBV6-1 and TRBJ2-7, with 7 nucleotides matching TRBD2. This CDR3 comprises 15 residues. Trimming removed 2 bases from V and 2 bases from J; junction bases left unmatched: 6. CDR1 MNHNS and CDR2 SASEGT come from the germline V gene. This chain's CDR3 is CASSEYGTTTYEQYF. The CDR3 region has the DNA TGTGCCAGCAGTGAATATGGGACTACCACCTACGAGCAGTACTTC.

The CDR3 loop reads CASSPPSAATNTGELFF. The CDR3 DNA reads TGTGCCAGCTCACCACCTTCAGCGGCTACGAACACCGGGGAGCTGTTTTTT. The V and J genes are TRBV18 and TRBJ2-2, with D possibly being TRBD2 (5 bases). V shed 0 bases and J shed 0 bases, with 11 bases lying between them. From germline, CDR1 is KGHSH and CDR2 LQKENI. The CDR3 runs 17 residues.

The chain carries TRBV5-1 and TRBJ1-2; TRBD1 matches at 11 bases. This CDR3 has 16 amino acids. Germline CDR1 is SGHRS and CDR2 is YFSETQ. The V segment lost 3 bases and the J segment 7 bases; nucleotides outside the gene matches: 11. The CDR3 region is CASSSTGQGANAGYTF. CDR3 DNA: TGCGCCAGCAGCTCCACAGGACAGGGGGCTAATGCTGGCTACACCTTC. The whole variable domain, remainder taken from reference TRBV5-1 and TRBJ1-2, is KAGVTQTPRYLIKTRGQQVTLSCSPISGHRSVSWYQQTPGQGLQFLFEYFSETQRNKGNFPGRFSGRQFSNSRSEMNVSTLELGDSALYLCASSSTGQGANAGYTFGSGTRLTVV.

The genes are TRBV19 and TRBJ2-2; TRBD2 matches 14 bases. Germline-derived CDR1 and CDR2 are LNHDA and SQIVND (reference sequence). V shed 4 bases, J shed 6 bases, and the junction held 4 bases outside the gene matches. The CDR3 is 16 amino acids. The CDR3 loop reads CASSNPGLAGAGELFF. Written as DNA, the CDR3 is TGTGCCAGTAGTAACCCGGGACTAGCGGGAGCCGGGGAGCTGTTTTTT.

V and J are TRBV5-1 and TRBJ2-1; TRBD2 agrees at 15 bases. The V segment lost 5 bases and the J segment 2 bases; nucleotides outside the gene matches: 2. The germline gives CDR1 SGHRS, CDR2 YFSETQ. This CDR3 is built from 16 residues. CDR3 region: CASSGTSGGPYNEQFF. The CDR3 nucleotides read TGCGCCAGCAGTGGGACTAGCGGGGGGCCCTACAATGAGCAGTTCTTC.

To note about this clone: This sample includes further DNA sequences coding for the same CDR3. This chain joins TRBV5-1 and TRBJ1-5; D not resolved. Per germline, CDR1 SGHRS and CDR2 YFSETQ. There are 14 residues in the CDR3. Trimming took off 0 bases at V and 7 bases at J, with 11 bases between the two ends. The CDR3 DNA sequence: TGCGCCAGCAGCTTGGGGGGTAGCGAGCAGCCCCAGCATTTT. This sequence encodes CASSLGGSEQPQHF.

The V gene is TRBV15, the J gene TRBJ2-7, with 7 positions matching TRBD2. The CDR3 totals 14 residues. Trimming at V came to 3 bases and at J to 0 bases, leaving 2 bases not matched to a gene. Per the germline V gene, CDR1 is LNHNV and CDR2 is YYDKDF (reference sequence). As DNA, the CDR3 is TGTGCCACCAGCAGTACTAGCGTCTCCTACGAGCAGTACTTC. It codes for CATSSTSVSYEQYF. Full variable domain (outside the CDR3, taken from reference TRBV15 and TRBJ2-7): DAMVIQNPRYQVTQFGKPVTLSCSQTLNHNVMYWYQQKSSQAPKLLFHYYDKDFNNEADTPDNFQSRRPNTSFCFLDIRSPGLGDTAMYLCATSSTSVSYEQYFGPGTRLTVT.

The chain combines TRBV5-1 with TRBJ2-2, with D possibly TRBD2 on 6 matching bases. Looked up from germline, CDR1 is SGHRS and CDR2 is YFSETQ. The CDR3 consists of 16 residues. Trimming removed 4 bases at V and 2 bases at J, with 15 bases between. CDR3 sequence (DNA): TGCGCCAGCAGCCCCCCCGGGACTCTCAACACCGGGGAGCTGTTTTTT. This translates into CASSPPGTLNTGELFF. The variable domain in full, with the rest retrieved from reference TRBV5-1 and TRBJ2-2, is KAGVTQTPRYLIKTRGQQVTLSCSPISGHRSVSWYQQTPGQGLQFLFEYFSETQRNKGNFPGRFSGRQFSNSRSEMNVSTLELGDSALYLCASSPPGTLNTGELFFGEGSRLTVL.

This chain joins TRBV5-1 and TRBJ2-3; a weak D match, TRBD1 (5 bases). The length of the CDR3 is 15 residues. The V end lost 2 bases, the J end lost 5 bases, and 15 bases lay between the germline ends. CDR1 and CDR2 from the germline V gene are SGHRS and YFSETQ. The CDR3 sequence is CASSFAGKSGDTQYF. The CDR3 nucleotides read TGCGCCAGCAGCTTCGCAGGGAAGTCGGGAGATACGCAGTATTTT.

This clone was observed once. The chain's CDR3 is CASSSRTGGGFQETQYF. In DNA, the CDR3 is TGTGCCAGCAGCTCAAGGACAGGGGGAGGCTTTCAAGAGACCCAGTACTTC. This rearrangement joins TRBV5-6 to TRBJ2-5; TRBD1 aligns across 10 bases. Germline CDR1 SGHDT, CDR2 YYEEEE. V was clipped by 3 bases and J by 2 bases; unmatched bases: 10. The CDR3 consists of 17 residues.

V and J are TRBV7-9 and TRBJ2-2; TRBD1 agrees at 10 bases. Germline trimming cut 5 bases from V and 4 bases from J; bases unmatched to any gene: 10. Germline V gives CDR1 SEHNR, CDR2 FQNEAQ (reference sequence). The CDR3 has 17 amino acids. The CDR3 nucleotides read TGTGCCAGCAGCCCAAGGACAGGGGGGATCTTCACCGGGGAGCTGTTTTTT. This encodes CASSPRTGGIFTGELFF. Variable domain in full (rest from reference TRBV7-9 and TRBJ2-2): DTGVSQNPRHKITKRGQNVTFRCDPISEHNRLYWYRQTLGQGPEFLTYFQNEAQLEKSRLLSDRFSAERPKGSFSTLEIQRTEQGDSAMYLCASSPRTGGIFTGELFFGEGSRLTVL.